The TCR beta chain described here comes from a study of T cells in Graves' hyperthyroidism and ophthalmopathy (dated by TCRdb to between 2018 and 2021). At the level of the whole study: Peripheral blood samples were taken at the time of initial diagnosis, prior to any treatment. Prospective prediction of ophthalmopathy was tested in an independent validation cohort consisting of 18 hyperthyroidism patients and some 16 patients who later progressed to ophthalmopathy. The study also compared thyroid tissue and blood T-cell repertoires from over 5 Graves' hyperthyroidism patients. To identify distinguishing TCR V-J signatures, a discovery cohort of about 100 patients was used, comprising 40 to 45 with Graves' ophthalmopathy and approximately 58 with stable Graves' hyperthyroidism. For training and testing, the 110 or so patients in the discovery cohort were randomly divided in a 7:3 ratio. Once sampling was done, hyperthyroidism patients were given methimazole at a starting dose of 30 mg daily, whereas ophthalmopathy patients were given high-dose intravenous methylprednisolone. TCR Vbeta CDR3 sequencing of 135 peripheral blood samples (roughly 43 ophthalmopathy, about 75 hyperthyroidism and roughly 17 progressor patients) is reported in the paper.

The TCR beta CDR3 regions were amplified from the RNA transcripts. For the first round of RT-PCR on the TCR CDR3, the HTBI primer set was used together with the Qiagen OneStep RT-PCR kit. The libraries were constructed in a second round of multiplex PCR and then size-selected and purified. Libraries were sequenced paired-end with 100 bp reads on an Illumina HiSeq2000. The source study handled its data this way. SOAPnuke was used to process the raw data, with reads discarded if the reads contained adapters or uncalled bases, had a mean Phred below 15, or lacked an exact constant-primer or identifier match. COPE v1.2.5 was used to merge the high-quality paired reads, and each unique nucleotide sequence was defined as a clonotype. Clonotypes were aligned to IMGT TRBV, TRBD and TRBJ reference segments using MiTCR v1.1. The analysis included only V-J combinations with a frequency above 0.0001, which together covered about 99% of the repertoires. A TCS score was defined as the ratio between F50 (clonal expansion) and ExV (chaos), using BLOSUM62-based TCRdist between CDR3 peptides within each V-J. Welch's t-statistics and random forest reduced roughly 500 V-J features to roughly 13, which were used in a naive Bayes classifier (R e1071). Thyroid-blood repertoire similarity was quantified with the Morisita-Horn index. Starting from the raw public reads, TCRdb applied fastp trimming at Q25, assembled clones with MiXCR and retained in-frame beta chains. Records with the same CDR3 protein are collapsed into one entry carrying the most frequent genes and DNA. The V and J calls reflect TCRdb's pipeline rather than the authors' work. The sample table contains more than 500,000 distinct CDR3 sequences; only one count was recorded for around 15% of them. The ten largest clones take up roughly 4.3% of the sample.

What the work shows at the level of the full study, not this receptor alone: Most expanded thyroid clonotypes (frequency above 0.001) were also detected in blood, suggesting blood repertoires may reflect thyroid immune responses. In validation, the model predicted progression to ophthalmopathy a median of roughly 6.5 months before onset, with roughly 70% sensitivity and about 72% specificity. Sample size was not statistically predetermined, and blinding of investigators to group allocation was not performed. Ophthalmopathy was separated from stable hyperthyroidism by a 13 V-J signature model, with over 85% sensitivity and approximately 81% specificity obtained in cross-validation and 80%/75% obtained in testing.

The CDR3 measures 16 amino acids from cysteine to phenylalanine. Kept here is only the CDR3 DNA, which spans 48 bases and is read in frame from base 1. The CDR1 and CDR2 encoded by the germline V gene (reference sequence) are SGHKS and YYEKEE. A distance of 17 bases separates the germline ends of V and J, which lose 4 bases and 0 bases respectively. This clonotype was seen repeatedly, ten times or more. The antigen it binds to is not known. One base away there is no much larger clone; base qualities are not given. In the ophthalmopathy patients, disease was moderately to severely active, with a Clinical Activity Score of 3 or more, a NOSPECS grade of 4 or more, and a duration of less than 3 months. Exclusion was applied to patients with uncontrolled infections, other autoimmune diseases, pregnancy or lactation. Diagnoses relied on clinical symptoms, serum thyroxine and TRAb, thyroid ultrasound and orbital computed tomography. PBMCs were isolated from 7.5 to 10 ml of fresh peripheral blood by Ficoll-Paque density gradient centrifugation. Total RNA was extracted with Trizol reagent, and quality was checked on an Agilent 2100 Bioanalyzer.

The chain joins TRBV5-5 to TRBJ2-7; TRBD2 is a weak D gene call, 6 bases matching. This receptor was identified in a woman between 35 and 50 years old with Graves' ophthalmopathy. The sample taken for sequencing was blood. The CDR3 protein is CASSRAGTVTSYEQYF. The nucleotides read TGTGCCAGCAGCCGAGCCGGGACTGTGACCTCCTACGAGCAGTACTTC.